The entry that follows covers one TCR beta chain sequence. Assay used: immunoSEQ multiplex PCR; TCRdb lists only in-frame clones, some missing. The sample contains roughly 180,000 clones, more than 70% of which appear only once. This sample is part of a study of blood T cell repertoires in COVID-19. Germline CDR1 is LGHDT and CDR2 is YNNKEL (reference sequence). Between the trimmed V and J ends, which lost 7 bases and 10 bases, there was a span of 16 bases. The CDR3 sequence is 12 residues long. The clonotype was recovered from a woman between 55 and 75 years old with acute or convalescent COVID-19. The sequencing input was peripheral blood. The rearrangement joins TRBV3-1 (or the pseudogene TRBV3-2) to TRBJ1-2; D is uncertain. DNA of the CDR3: TGTGCCAGCACCTCCGTGGGCGCCCCCTACACCTTC. Translation: CASTSVGAPYTF.